Reported below is one TCR beta chain. Trimming cost V 5 bases and J 3 bases; bases outside gene matches: 7. The CDR3 has 14 amino acids. TCRdb itself ran the RT-PCR reads through MiXCR, one entry per CDR3 protein. The sample records about 680,000 distinct CDR3 sequences, 13% to 15% being singletons. Sequencing used memory CD4+ T cells from blood. The receptor was isolated from a female donor in good health, serving as a healthy control. The V gene is TRBV12-3 or TRBV12-4, the J gene TRBJ2-7; 7 bases map to TRBD2. The CDR3, as DNA: TGTGCCAGCAGTCTGGGGGGGGAACGCTACGAGCAGTACTTC. Amino acids: CASSLGGERYEQYF.